Listed here are 26 T cell receptor beta chains from one sample, sequenced in a study of T cell changes during pregnancy in multiple sclerosis. Sequencing was performed with immunoSEQ multiplex PCR; in TCRdb, only in-frame clones are kept and a portion is missing. The table has approximately 48,000 clones, roughly 90% seen once; the top ten hold around 2.9%. Material: CD8+ T cells from peripheral blood mononuclear cells, obtained before pregnancy. All receptors come from a female donor with multiple sclerosis, enrolled in a pregnancy study.

V and J are TRBV11-2 and TRBJ1-2; 9 bases are a match to TRBD1. CDR3 length equals 15 residues. Per germline, CDR1 SGHAT and CDR2 FQNNGV. Trimming took 2 bases from V and 5 from J; bases not matched to a gene: 6. CDR3 in DNA: TGTGCCAGCAGCTTATTCGCGACAGGGGGGTATGGCTACACCTTC. Translation: CASSLFATGGYGYTF. Together with reference TRBV11-2 and TRBJ1-2, the CDR3 gives the full variable domain: EAGVAQSPRYKIIEKRQSVAFWCNPISGHATLYWYQQILGQGPKLLIQFQNNGVVDDSQLPKDRFSAERLKGVDSTLKIQPAKLEDSAVYLCASSLFATGGYGYTFGSGTRLTVV.

The chain recombines TRBV7-6 with TRBJ2-2, with 10 bases that match TRBD2. Germline V gene data show CDR1 as SGHVS and CDR2 as FNYEAQ. The CDR3 sequence is 15 residues long. J gave up 6 bases and V 5 bases, and 6 bases lay outside the gene matches. Here the CDR3 reads CASSPGTSDAGELFF. CDR3 bases: TGTGCCAGCAGCCCTGGGACTAGCGATGCCGGGGAGCTGTTTTTT.

The chain recombines TRBV13 with TRBJ2-3; 7 nucleotides match TRBD2. The CDR3 has 14 residues. J gave up 6 bases and V 0 bases, and 3 bases lay outside the gene matches. Germline V gene data show CDR1 as PRHDT and CDR2 as FYEKMQ (reference sequence). The CDR3 DNA reads TGTGCCAGCAGCTTAGGCGGGGGAGGGGATACGCAGTATTTT. Translating it yields CASSLGGGGDTQYF.

The CDR3 DNA sequence: TGTGCCAGCAGCTCCCCTTTGTCCTACGAGCAGTACTTC. This translates into CASSSPLSYEQYF. The rearrangement joins TRBV5-6 to TRBJ2-7; D remains ambiguous. Per the germline V gene, CDR1 is SGHDT and CDR2 is YYEEEE. V was pared by 3 bases and J by 1 base, with 8 bases between. The CDR3 extends over 13 amino acids.

This clone was recorded once. The genes are TRBV2 and TRBJ2-7, with 11 positions matching TRBD2. J lost 3 bases, V lost 0 bases, and 10 bases had no gene match. Per the germline V gene, CDR1 is SNHLY and CDR2 is FYNNEI. The CDR3 covers 18 residues. The CDR3 reads CASSEAILAGDQSYEQYF. CDR3 coding DNA: TGTGCCAGCAGTGAAGCCATACTAGCGGGGGACCAAAGCTACGAGCAGTACTTC.

The chain combines TRBV19 with TRBJ1-1; no clear D gene. This CDR3 is 13 amino acids long. Germline CDR1 reads LNHDA; CDR2 reads SQIVND (reference sequence). Trimming left V 1 base short and J 7 bases short, with 10 bases between. CDR3 bases: TGTGCCAGTAGTATAGGAACGGGATTTGAAGCTTTCTTT. This translates into CASSIGTGFEAFF.

The chain couples TRBV9 to TRBJ1-2, with D maybe TRBD1 (5 bases). The V gene's germline CDR1 is SGDLS and CDR2 YYNGEE. Trimming left V 1 base short and J 8 bases short, with 15 bases between. The CDR3 contains 14 residues. The CDR3 DNA sequence: TGTGCCAGCAGCGTATCCGGGCAGGGTAGGGGCTACACCTTC. This gives the protein CASSVSGQGRGYTF.

The genes are TRBV19 and TRBJ2-5, with D tentatively TRBD1 (6 bases). Germline V gives CDR1 LNHDA, CDR2 SQIVND (reference sequence). V shed 4 bases and J shed 4 bases, with 19 bases lying between them. This CDR3 comprises 16 residues. CDR3 nucleotide sequence: TGTGCCAGTAGTACGGGACACGAAACAGGAGCAGAGACCCAGTACTTC. Translated, it gives CASSTGHETGAETQYF.

The chain has TRBV10-3 and TRBJ2-3; D not resolved. Trimming left V 0 bases short and J 2 bases short, with 3 bases between. This CDR3 comprises 13 residues. Germline V gene lookup returns CDR1 ENHRY and CDR2 SYGVKD. Written as DNA, the CDR3 is TGTGCCATCAGTGAGTCCTACACAGATACGCAGTATTTT. Amino acids: CAISESYTDTQYF.

This clone has a single count. For the CDR3, the DNA is TGTGCCAGCAGCTCGCGGGGACAGGGGGATGAAAAACTGTTTTTT. The encoded protein is CASSSRGQGDEKLFF. V gene TRBV5-6 combines with J gene TRBJ1-4; 11 positions match TRBD1. The CDR3 is 15 residues long. Germline V gives CDR1 SGHDT, CDR2 YYEEEE. V shed 3 bases, J shed 6 bases, and the junction held 4 bases outside the gene matches.

This clone came up once. J is TRBJ1-1 and V is TRBV2, with 7 bases matching TRBD1. V trimming: 0 bases; J trimming: 3 bases; junction bases outside the gene matches: 4. CDR1 is SNHLY, CDR2 FYNNEI, per germline. The CDR3 consists of 15 residues. The CDR3 nucleotides are TGTGCCAGCAGTGAAGCGCTTCAGGGGGACACTGAAGCTTTCTTT. This gives the protein CASSEALQGDTEAFF.

This clone was recorded once. The genes are TRBV6-5 and TRBJ2-5; D might be TRBD2 (7 bases). This CDR3 spans 14 amino acids. Germline lookup yields CDR1 MNHEY and CDR2 SVGAGI. Trimming removed 5 bases at V and 4 bases at J, with 14 bases between. This CDR3 is CASSPDGGRETQYF. The DNA of the CDR3 is TGTGCCAGCAGTCCGGACGGGGGGCGAGAGACCCAGTACTTC.

The chain uses TRBV7-9 and TRBJ1-1; 7 positions match TRBD1. In germline, CDR1 is SEHNR, CDR2 FQNEAQ (reference sequence). The V segment lost 4 bases and the J segment 7 bases; nucleotides outside the gene matches: 9. The CDR3 runs 14 residues. CDR3 in amino acids: CASSSSDGTVEAFF. CDR3 in DNA: TGTGCCAGCAGCTCCTCCGACGGGACAGTTGAAGCTTTCTTT.

The sample holds many counts of this clone. This rearrangement joins TRBV4-3 to TRBJ2-7, with 10 bases identical to TRBD2. CDR1 is LGHNA, CDR2 YSLEER, per germline. After removal of 1 base from V and 4 bases from J, the junction contained 7 bases not matched to a gene. The CDR3 is 16 residues long. The CDR3, as DNA: TGCGCCAGCAGCCAAGGGCTAGCGGGGGAGGGATACGAGCAGTACTTC. It encodes CASSQGLAGEGYEQYF.

The sample holds many counts of this clone. The rearrangement uses TRBV18 and TRBJ1-1; D is undetermined. CDR3 length equals 14 residues. Germline V gene data show CDR1 as KGHSH and CDR2 as LQKENI. Trimming shortened V by 3 bases and J by 6 bases, and 14 bases separated the two germline ends. CDR3 in amino acids: CASSPEPDLAEAFF. The CDR3 region has the DNA TGTGCCAGCTCACCGGAGCCGGACTTGGCTGAAGCTTTCTTT.

CDR3 sequence reads: CASSIGNQPQHF. The CDR3 DNA reads TGTGCCAGTAGTATCGGGAATCAGCCCCAGCATTTT. The rearrangement uses TRBV19 and TRBJ1-5; D is unresolved. The CDR3 has 12 amino acids. Trimming stripped 3 bases from V and 4 bases from J, with 4 bases between. Germline V gives CDR1 LNHDA, CDR2 SQIVND (reference sequence).

This clone was counted between two and nine times. The chain recombines TRBV4-2 with TRBJ2-7; 9 bases agree with TRBD2. CDR3 size: 16 residues. CDR1 and CDR2 (germline): LGHNA, YNFKEQ. With 0 bases clipped from V and 2 bases from J, the junction kept 5 bases outside the gene matches. The CDR3 coding sequence is TGTGCCAGCAGCCAAGAGGGAGGCGGGGGGGCCTACGAGCAGTACTTC. Its protein product is CASSQEGGGGAYEQYF.

The V gene is TRBV5-5, the J gene TRBJ1-1; 7 positions match TRBD1. The germline V gene encodes CDR1 SGHKS and CDR2 YYEKEE (reference sequence). The trim removed 4 bases at V and 7 bases at J, leaving 16 bases unmatched. This CDR3 is built from 16 residues. The CDR3 nucleotides read TGTGCCAGCAGCCCCGGGAGCCAGGGGGTAGTGATTGAAGCTTTCTTT. Protein sequence: CASSPGSQGVVIEAFF.

V is TRBV7-3 and J is TRBJ2-1, with 7 bases identical to TRBD2. Per germline, CDR1 SGHTA and CDR2 FQGTGA. V lost 2 bases and J lost 1; bases outside the gene matches: 2. The CDR3 is made up of 15 amino acids. CDR3 sequence (DNA): TGTGCCAGCAGCTTAGCGGGGGATTCCTACAATGAGCAGTTCTTC. This sequence encodes CASSLAGDSYNEQFF. Together with reference TRBV7-3 and TRBJ2-1, the CDR3 gives the full variable domain: GAGVSQTPSNKVTEKGKYVELRCDPISGHTALYWYRQSLGQGPEFLIYFQGTGAADDSGLPNDRFFAVRPEGSVSTLKIQRTERGDSAVYLCASSLAGDSYNEQFFGPGTRLTVL.

The rearrangement joins TRBV6-4 to TRBJ2-7, with 9 bases lining up with TRBD2. Germline CDR1 reads MRHNA; CDR2 reads SNTAGT. The CDR3 extends over 15 amino acids. After removal of 0 bases from V and 5 bases from J, the junction contained 5 bases not matched to a gene. In DNA, the CDR3 is TGTGCCAGCAGTGACTCAGCGGGGGGCACCCACGAGCAGTACTTC. This translates into CASSDSAGGTHEQYF.

This chain links TRBV5-6 with TRBJ2-7; possibly TRBD2 for D (7 bases). The CDR3 has 14 residues. The ends were cut back, 1 base at V and 0 bases at J, with 8 bases in the middle. Germline CDR1 SGHDT, CDR2 YYEEEE. CDR3 in amino acids: CASSLRGASYEQYF. As DNA, the CDR3 is TGTGCCAGCAGCTTGCGGGGGGCCTCCTACGAGCAGTACTTC.

This rearrangement joins TRBV7-6 to TRBJ2-1, with 9 bases aligning to TRBD2. The CDR3 totals 13 residues. CDR1 is SGHVS and CDR2 is FNYEAQ in the germline V gene. Trimming at V came to 4 bases and at J to 8 bases, leaving 3 bases not matched to a gene. CDR3 region: CASSSGTSYEQFF. The CDR3 DNA reads as TGTGCCAGCAGCTCTGGGACTAGCTATGAGCAGTTCTTC.

The chain uses TRBV6-5 and TRBJ2-6, with TRBD1 identical over 7 bases. The CDR3 has 15 amino acids. The germline CDR1 and CDR2 sequences are MNHEY and SVGAGI. J lost 2 bases, V lost 6 bases, and 4 bases had no gene match. CDR3 sequence reads: CASSPDRAGANVLTF. Written as DNA, the CDR3 is TGTGCCAGCAGCCCTGACAGGGCTGGGGCCAACGTCCTGACTTTC.

The chain's CDR3 is CASSPGAGGFRNEQFF. CDR3 coding DNA: TGTGCCAGCAGCCCCGGGGCTGGGGGGTTTAGGAATGAGCAGTTCTTC. The V gene is TRBV7-9, the J gene TRBJ2-1; D perhaps matches TRBD2 (6 bases). Trimming shortened V by 5 bases and J by 7 bases, and 21 bases separated the two germline ends. Germline CDR1 and CDR2: SEHNR and FQNEAQ (reference sequence). This CDR3 has 16 residues. Full variable domain (missing parts from reference TRBV7-9 and TRBJ2-1): DTGVSQNPRHKITKRGQNVTFRCDPISEHNRLYWYRQTLGQGPEFLTYFQNEAQLEKSRLLSDRFSAERPKGSFSTLEIQRTEQGDSAMYLCASSPGAGGFRNEQFFGPGTRLTVL.

The chain links TRBV19 to TRBJ1-1; perhaps TRBD1 as D (6 bases). CDR3 length: 13 residues. CDR1 and CDR2 (germline): LNHDA, SQIVND (reference sequence). V lost 9 bases and J lost 4, with 15 bases in between. CDR3 nucleotides: TGTGCCAGCCGGCCCGGGGGGGCCACTGAAGCTTTCTTT. It yields the protein CASRPGGATEAFF.

The chain has TRBV5-8 and TRBJ1-4; a weak D match, TRBD1 (6 bases). The CDR3 length is 14 residues. Germline V CDR1 and CDR2: SGHTS, YDEGEE. V was clipped by 1 base and J by 8 bases, with 12 bases between them. CDR3 coding DNA: TGTGCCAGCAGCTTGTACACCGGACAGGAAAAACTGTTTTTT. Translation gives CASSLYTGQEKLFF.